This record concerns one T cell receptor (beta chain) sequence. Its specific antigen is unknown. Base qualities were left out, and no much larger clone turns up one base away. Here V drops 0 bases and J drops 2 bases, and the junction holds 4 bases not matched to any gene. Inclusive of the bounding cysteine and phenylalanine, the CDR3 is 16 residues long. The sequence is cut down to CDR3 DNA, 48 bases in frame from base 1. The germline V gene sets CDR1 to SGHRS and CDR2 to YFSETQ. This sample is drawn from a study of graft-versus-host responses after intestinal transplantation (dated by TCRdb to the early 2020s). For the study in its entirety: Recipients received multivisceral, liver-intestinal, or isolated intestinal transplants. All recipients received anti-thymocyte globulin induction followed by maintenance tacrolimus and steroids for roughly 3 years. Bulk TCR-beta CDR3 sequencing was used to track graft-versus-host and host-versus-graft alloreactive T cell clones in the graft, circulation and bone marrow after intestinal transplantation. To identify alloreactive clones, pre-transplant mixed lymphocyte reaction products were sequenced and then compared with unstimulated pre-transplant donor and recipient T cells. A cohort of about 25 intestinal transplant recipients, including one retransplant, was enrolled, and a few patients lacking pretransplant specimens were excluded. A peak of at least 4% donor T cells among recipient peripheral blood mononuclear cells was the definition used for donor T cell macrochimerism. Rather than being sequenced by the commercial service, samples from a few later patients were sequenced in-house on an Illumina MiSeq and processed with MiXCR. Summary of the overall study and its limitations: Early after transplant, peak levels of circulating GvH clones were associated with declines in HvG clones. High GvH to HvG T cell clonal ratios were observed in the allografts of patients with donor T cell macrochimerism. Conclusions were limited by the relatively low number and heterogeneity of intestinal transplant patients. GvH clones were detected in recipient bone marrow, and some of these GvH clones were observed earlier in ileal mucosa or blood, consistent with an intestinal mucosal origin.

Libraries were made using the immunoSEQ multiplex PCR assay. For most patients, high-throughput TCR-beta CDR3 sequencing of genomic DNA was performed by Adaptive Biotechnologies. The authors' analysis ran thus. TCR sequencing data for some 19 patients were retrieved from Adaptive's ImmunoSEQ software; a few other patients were processed with MiXCR and VDJtools. CDR3 nucleotide sequences shared between donor and recipient were removed because their origin could not be assigned. Alloreactive clones required at least 2-fold expansion over unstimulated cells and minimum CFSE-low frequency of 0.002% (template counts) or 0.001% (read counts). A clone was considered mappable if detected in the sequenced pre-transplant spleen, lymph node, or MLR CFSE-low populations of the donor or recipient. Cumulative frequency of alloreactive clones was calculated as a percentage of all sequences weighted by copy number. Here the immuneACCESS table is served through TCRdb, limited to in-frame sequences with V and J called. Missing clones are a known gap in these copies; in checked studies unresolved V genes cover under half, and the rest lacks a known reason. The V and J calls and clone size are taken from that table; D and trimming were inferred from the DNA. The table for this sample lists some 7,100 clones; about 68% of them were counted only once. 9.5% to 15% of the sample is taken by the ten largest.

Dithiothreitol, EDTA incubations and collagenase D digestion were used to isolate intraepithelial and lamina propria lymphocytes from graft specimens. Serial intestinal graft biopsy specimens collected up to 600 days after transplant underwent bulk TCR-beta sequencing. The sequencing used ileum tissue, collected approximately 31 weeks after intestinal transplant. The chain joins TRBV5-1 to TRBJ1-3, with 8 central nucleotides matching TRBD1. The source of this sequence is a human patient who received an intestinal transplant, so some T cells may come from the graft donor. The CDR3 in this case is CASSLGATGAGNTIYF. The nucleotide sequence is TGCGCCAGCAGCTTGGGGGCGACAGGGGCTGGAAACACCATATATTTT.